This T cell receptor (beta chain) was captured by sequencing in a study of shared T cell receptors in the human thymus. Method: immunoSEQ multiplex PCR; TCRdb's copy keeps in-frame clones and lacks some. This table holds approximately 490,000 clones, roughly 74% found once. With 3 bases clipped from V and 0 bases from J, the junction kept 11 bases outside the gene matches. The CDR3 runs 19 residues. Germline V gene lookup returns CDR1 SGHRS and CDR2 YFSETQ. These sequences were also reported in another study, on human thymus T cells. That study reports: Healthy Finnish infants undergoing corrective surgery for congenital heart defects were the donors. Thymus tissue for the work was resected from patients undergoing corrective heart surgery. Apparent skewing of V and J gene usage characterized both thymic and blood repertoires. The related literature has documented a marked overlap of thymic repertoires among unrelated individuals.

The sequencing sample was made of thymocytes. The V and J genes are TRBV5-1 and TRBJ2-6; 8 positions match TRBD2. The TCR comes from a boy under three years old with a congenital heart defect. CDR3 loop: CASSSLAGTFNSGANVLTF. The CDR3 DNA reads as TGCGCCAGCAGCTCCTTAGCGGGGACGTTCAACTCTGGGGCCAACGTCCTGACTTTC. Combining the CDR3 with reference TRBV5-1 and TRBJ2-6 gives the whole variable domain KAGVTQTPRYLIKTRGQQVTLSCSPISGHRSVSWYQQTPGQGLQFLFEYFSETQRNKGNFPGRFSGRQFSNSRSEMNVSTLELGDSALYLCASSSLAGTFNSGANVLTFGAGSRLTVL.